This T cell receptor beta chain stems from a study of Ad26.COV2.S vaccination and SARS-CoV-2 variants. Study-level points and caveats: Analyses that measured TCR breadth and depth may have underestimated total T cell responses. The study found higher spike-specific TCR breadth in vaccine than placebo recipients.

TCRdb's table, derived via immunoSEQ multiplex PCR, lists solely in-frame clones and lacks some. The data show roughly 300,000 clones, roughly 90% seen once. Germline V gene lookup returns CDR1 KGHSH and CDR2 LQKENI. V was clipped by 2 bases and J by 4 bases, with 7 bases between them. The CDR3 consists of 13 residues. As for treatment: some 19 received Ad26.COV2.S at low or high dose, single or two shots; 5 received placebo; per-sample allocation not given. Vaccine and placebo recipients were sampled on day 63 after the first injection. As to this clone: Antigen specificity is unknown.

The J gene is TRBJ2-3, the V gene TRBV18, with unresolved D. This receptor was identified in a person between 18 and 65 years old who received the Ad26.COV2.S COVID-19 vaccine or a placebo. The material was peripheral blood, obtained in a trial of Ad26.COV2.S vaccine versus placebo. The CDR3 DNA is TGTGCCAGCTCACCAGTTAGATCAGATACGCAGTATTTT. Its protein is CASSPVRSDTQYF.